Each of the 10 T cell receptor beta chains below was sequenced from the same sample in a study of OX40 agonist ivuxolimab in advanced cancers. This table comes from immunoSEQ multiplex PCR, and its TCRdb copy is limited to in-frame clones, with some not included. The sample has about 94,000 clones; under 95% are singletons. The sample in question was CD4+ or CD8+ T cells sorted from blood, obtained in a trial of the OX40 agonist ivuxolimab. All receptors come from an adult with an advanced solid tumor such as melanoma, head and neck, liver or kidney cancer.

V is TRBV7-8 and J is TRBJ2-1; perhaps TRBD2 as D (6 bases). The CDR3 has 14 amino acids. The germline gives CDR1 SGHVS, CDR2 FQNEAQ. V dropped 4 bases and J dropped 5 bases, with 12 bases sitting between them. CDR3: CASSSSGDHNEQFF. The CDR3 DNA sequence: TGTGCCAGCAGCTCCTCGGGGGACCACAATGAGCAGTTCTTC.

The CDR3 is CASSPGGGGKLFF. The CDR3 DNA reads TGTGCCAGCAGCCCTGGTGGAGGGGGAAAACTGTTTTTT. The V call is TRBV27, the J call TRBJ1-4, with D possibly being TRBD1 (6 bases). The CDR3 length is 13 residues. V was pared by 6 bases and J by 10 bases, with 15 bases between. Germline V CDR1 and CDR2: MNHEY, SMNVEV (reference sequence).

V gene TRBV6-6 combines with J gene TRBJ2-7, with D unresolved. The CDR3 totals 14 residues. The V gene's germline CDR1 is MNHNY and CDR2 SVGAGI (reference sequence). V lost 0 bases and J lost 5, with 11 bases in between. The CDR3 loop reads CASSYSQQIHEQYF. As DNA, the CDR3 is TGTGCCAGCAGTTACTCGCAACAGATCCACGAGCAGTACTTC.

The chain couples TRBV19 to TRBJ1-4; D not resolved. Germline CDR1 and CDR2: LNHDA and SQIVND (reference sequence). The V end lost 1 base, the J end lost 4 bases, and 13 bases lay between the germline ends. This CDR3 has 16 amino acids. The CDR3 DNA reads TGTGCCAGTAGTATAGGGGTTGGAAAGGTTAATGAAAAACTGTTTTTT. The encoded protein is CASSIGVGKVNEKLFF.

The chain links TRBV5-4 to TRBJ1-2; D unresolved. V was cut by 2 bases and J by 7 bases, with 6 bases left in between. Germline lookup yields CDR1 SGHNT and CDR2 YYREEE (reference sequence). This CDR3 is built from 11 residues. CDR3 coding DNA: TGTGCCAGCAGCTTTGAGGGTGGCTACACCTTC. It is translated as CASSFEGGYTF.

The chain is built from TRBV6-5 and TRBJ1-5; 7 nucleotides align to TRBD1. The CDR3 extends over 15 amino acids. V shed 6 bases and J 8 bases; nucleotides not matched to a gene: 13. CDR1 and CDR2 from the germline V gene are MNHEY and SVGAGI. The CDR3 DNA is TGTGCCAGCAGGCCCCAGGGGGGTGCGTTTGAGCCCCAGCATTTT. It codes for CASRPQGGAFEPQHF.

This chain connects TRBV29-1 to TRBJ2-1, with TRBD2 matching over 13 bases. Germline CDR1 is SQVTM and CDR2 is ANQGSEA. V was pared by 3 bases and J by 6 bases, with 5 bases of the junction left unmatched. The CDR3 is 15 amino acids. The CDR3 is CSVESLAGGVNEQFF. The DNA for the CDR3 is TGCAGCGTTGAGTCACTAGCGGGAGGGGTCAATGAGCAGTTCTTC.

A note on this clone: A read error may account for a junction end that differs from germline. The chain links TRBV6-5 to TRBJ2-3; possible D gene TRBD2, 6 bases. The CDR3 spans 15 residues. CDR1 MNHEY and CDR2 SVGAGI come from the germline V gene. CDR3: CVSSYFWTTSDTQYF. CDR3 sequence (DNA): TGTGTCAGCAGTTACTTCTGGACTACTTCAGATACGCAGTATTTT.

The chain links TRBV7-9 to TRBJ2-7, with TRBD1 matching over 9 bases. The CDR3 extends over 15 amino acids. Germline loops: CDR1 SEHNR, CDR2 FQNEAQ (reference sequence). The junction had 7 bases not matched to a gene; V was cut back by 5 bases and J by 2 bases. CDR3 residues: CASSHQQGAAYEQYF. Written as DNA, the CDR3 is TGTGCCAGCAGCCATCAACAGGGGGCGGCCTACGAGCAGTACTTC.

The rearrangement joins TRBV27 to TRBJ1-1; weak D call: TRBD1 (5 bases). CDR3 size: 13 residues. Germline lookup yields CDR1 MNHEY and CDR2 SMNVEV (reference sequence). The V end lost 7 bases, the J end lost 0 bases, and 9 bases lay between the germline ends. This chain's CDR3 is CASMEDMNTEAFF. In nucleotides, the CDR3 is TGTGCCAGCATGGAGGACATGAACACTGAAGCTTTCTTT.